What follows are 11 T cell receptor beta chains derived from one specimen sequenced in a study of blood T cell repertoires in COVID-19. Profiled with immunoSEQ multiplex PCR; TCRdb holds only in-frame clones, not every one. The sample comprises roughly 150,000 clones, about four fifths of which are singletons, and more than 7% rests with the top ten. The sequenced sample consisted of peripheral blood. The receptors stem from a woman between 55 and 75 years old with COVID-19, enrolled during active disease.

The V and J genes are TRBV6-1 and TRBJ2-7, with 7 bases that match TRBD2. The CDR3 runs 15 residues. CDR1 MNHNS and CDR2 SASEGT come from the germline V gene. V trimming: 2 bases; J trimming: 3 bases; junction bases outside the gene matches: 7. The CDR3 here is CASSELRLAIYEQYV. The CDR3 region has the DNA TGTGCCAGCAGTGAATTGAGACTAGCTATCTACGAGCAGTACGTC.

This clone was seen a handful of times. J is TRBJ2-1 and V is TRBV18; 7 positions match TRBD2. This CDR3 spans 13 amino acids. The germline V gene encodes CDR1 KGHSH and CDR2 LQKENI. The V gene end was trimmed by 3 bases and the J gene end by 9 bases; junction bases not matched to a gene: 5. The CDR3: CASSPWREFEQFF. Written as DNA, the CDR3 is TGTGCCAGCTCACCCTGGCGGGAGTTTGAGCAGTTCTTC. Full variable domain (outside the CDR3, taken from reference TRBV18 and TRBJ2-1): NAGVMQNPRHLVRRRGQEARLRCSPMKGHSHVYWYRQLPEEGLKFMVYLQKENIIDESGMPKERFSAEFPKEGPSILRIQQVVRGDSAAYFCASSPWREFEQFFGPGTRLTVL.

The rearrangement uses TRBV5-4 and TRBJ1-2, with 7 bases matching TRBD1. The CDR3 is 16 amino acids. Trimming cost V 1 base and J 6 bases; bases outside gene matches: 12. Germline CDR1 is SGHNT and CDR2 is YYREEE (reference sequence). CDR3 coding DNA: TGTGCCAGCAGCTTGAGGCAGCTTCGCAGGGGGAATGGCTACACCTTC. Residues: CASSLRQLRRGNGYTF.

The V and J genes are TRBV7-2 and TRBJ2-5; TRBD2 aligns across 7 bases. This CDR3 has 14 amino acids. Germline CDR1 reads SGHTA; CDR2 reads FQGNSA. Trimming removed 8 bases from V and 1 base from J; junction bases left unmatched: 7. The CDR3 region has the DNA TGTGCCAGCGGGAGAGGGAGGGCCCAAGAGACCCAGTACTTC. It encodes CASGRGRAQETQYF.

The chain recombines TRBV2 with TRBJ1-5, with 8 bases lining up with TRBD1. V trimming: 8 bases; J trimming: 10 bases; junction bases outside the gene matches: 10. Germline assignment: CDR1 SNHLY and CDR2 FYNNEI. This CDR3 spans 13 amino acids. For the CDR3, the DNA is TGTGCCAGCGTGGTGGGGCAGGGGGCCCCCCAGCATTTT. It yields the protein CASVVGQGAPQHF.

J is TRBJ2-5 and V is TRBV3-1 (or the pseudogene TRBV3-2), with 8 bases matching TRBD1. Germline loops: CDR1 LGHDT, CDR2 YNNKEL (reference sequence). The CDR3 is 15 residues long. The V segment lost 4 bases and the J segment 5 bases; nucleotides outside the gene matches: 9. Written as DNA, the CDR3 is TGTGCCAGCAGCCCCATGACAGGGGCGGACGAGACCCAGTACTTC. It yields the protein CASSPMTGADETQYF.

This chain connects TRBV6-5 to TRBJ1-6, with D tentatively TRBD1 (6 bases). From germline, CDR1 is MNHEY and CDR2 SVGAGI. The CDR3 spans 13 residues. The ends were cut back, 11 bases at V and 4 bases at J, with 12 bases in the middle. Here the CDR3 DNA reads TGTGCCGCAGCCGACAGGTATAATTCACCCCTCCACTTT. Amino acids: CAAADRYNSPLHF.

J is TRBJ1-4 and V is TRBV5-8, with 9 nucleotides matching TRBD1. In germline, CDR1 is SGHTS, CDR2 YDEGEE. V gave up 2 bases and J gave up 8 bases; unmatched junction bases: 4. CDR3 length: 14 residues. The CDR3 sequence is CASSLQGALEKLFF. The CDR3 coding sequence is TGTGCCAGCAGCTTACAGGGGGCGCTGGAAAAACTGTTTTTT.

This rearrangement joins TRBV27 to TRBJ2-1; TRBD2 is a possible D gene (6 bases). V gave up 6 bases and J gave up 4 bases, with 28 bases separating them. Germline V gene lookup returns CDR1 MNHEY and CDR2 SMNVEV (reference sequence). The CDR3 runs to 19 residues. CDR3 sequence: CASSLLGSGWGRGYNEQFF. CDR3 sequence (DNA): TGTGCCAGCAGCCTGCTGGGAAGCGGGTGGGGTAGGGGTTACAATGAGCAGTTCTTC.

The genes are TRBV27 and TRBJ2-3; 7 nucleotides line up with TRBD2. Germline CDR1 is MNHEY and CDR2 is SMNVEV (reference sequence). The CDR3 has 14 amino acids. Trimming took 6 bases from V and 3 from J; bases not matched to a gene: 6. The chain's CDR3 is CASSPGLVTDTQYF. Written as DNA, the CDR3 is TGTGCCAGCAGCCCTGGACTAGTGACAGATACGCAGTATTTT.

The chain couples TRBV28 to TRBJ1-2; D gene unclear. V was cut by 7 bases and J by 1 base, with 13 bases left in between. The CDR3 contains 14 residues. CDR1 and CDR2 (germline): MDHEN, SYDVKM. CDR3 DNA sequence: TGTGCCAGCAACGTCGTGGGGAGTAACTATGGCTACACCTTC. This gives the protein CASNVVGSNYGYTF.